One sample yielded the 10 T cell receptor beta chains listed below, sequenced in a study of vaccination effects on CD4 cells after COVID-19. The authors isolated CD4+ T cells after roughly eleven days of culture. Two-dose BNT162b2 or mRNA-1273 vaccination was given to participants. Sequenced by immunoSEQ multiplex PCR; TCRdb stores in-frame clones only, minus some. This sample carries about 40,000 clones, around 71% of them seen once, and the ten largest clones take more than 7.5%. These receptors have no known antigen. The material was CD4+ T cells from PBMCs cultured without peptide, obtained after COVID-19 vaccination. The origin of the receptors is a human donor who received a COVID-19 vaccine.

CDR3 protein: CAISEGGGPQPQHF. CDR3 sequence (DNA): TGTGCCATCAGTGAAGGGGGGGGTCCTCAGCCCCAGCATTTT. The chain links TRBV10-3 to TRBJ1-5; tentatively, D is TRBD1 (6 bases). The CDR3 loop spans 14 amino acids. V was cut by 3 bases and J by 6 bases, with 12 bases left in between. CDR1 is ENHRY, CDR2 SYGVKD, per germline.

This clone was counted between two and nine times. This rearrangement joins TRBV3-1 (or the pseudogene TRBV3-2) to TRBJ2-7; D is perhaps TRBD1 or TRBD2 (5 bases each). The CDR3 length is 14 residues. Per the germline V gene, CDR1 is LGHDT and CDR2 is YNNKEL (reference sequence). With 4 bases removed from V and 3 bases from J, the gap between germline ends came to 13 bases. In DNA, the CDR3 is TGTGCCAGCAGCCCCGGGACGACCGGCTACGAGCAGTACTTC. It yields the protein CASSPGTTGYEQYF.

The V gene is TRBV18, the J gene TRBJ1-1, with D perhaps matching TRBD1 (5 bases). Germline V lookup: CDR1 KGHSH, CDR2 LQKENI. The CDR3 consists of 19 residues. Between the trimmed V and J ends, which lost 1 base and 0 bases, there was a span of 21 bases. CDR3 region: CASSPLAGRPAGMNTEAFF. DNA for the CDR3: TGTGCCAGCTCACCACTGGCAGGGAGGCCCGCGGGGATGAACACTGAAGCTTTCTTT.

This clone is large by share. This chain uses TRBV4-1 with TRBJ1-3; 7 bases align to TRBD1. The V gene's germline CDR1 is MGHRA and CDR2 YSYEKL. The CDR3 covers 15 residues. V lost 6 bases, J lost 5 bases, and 10 bases stayed unmatched. Written as DNA, the CDR3 is TGCGCCAGCAGACCCGACAGGGACCCACGAAACACCATATATTTT. Translated: CASRPDRDPRNTIYF.

In nucleotides, the CDR3 is TGTGCCAGCAGCCCAGGGGGACAGGGTAGGAATGAGCAGTTCTTC. Residues: CASSPGGQGRNEQFF. The rearrangement joins TRBV7-2 to TRBJ2-1, with TRBD1 identical over 9 bases. The CDR3 totals 15 residues. V dropped 5 bases and J dropped 7; count of bases not matched to a gene: 9. Germline V gives CDR1 SGHTA, CDR2 FQGNSA.

This chain joins TRBV24-1 and TRBJ2-1; 11 bases agree with TRBD1. Germline CDR1 and CDR2: KGHDR and SFDVKD. Losses at the gene ends were 10 bases for V and 0 bases for J; bases not matched to a gene: 7. The CDR3 consists of 16 residues. CDR3 protein: CATFPGTGGSYNEQFF. CDR3 bases: TGTGCCACTTTCCCCGGGACAGGGGGCTCCTACAATGAGCAGTTCTTC.

The chain joins TRBV18 to TRBJ1-2; D perhaps matches TRBD1 (5 bases). The CDR3 contains 16 residues. CDR1 is KGHSH, CDR2 LQKENI, per germline. V was pared by 1 base and J by 4 bases, with 16 bases between. CDR3 in DNA: TGTGCCAGCTCACCACAGACATATCGGGGGGGCTATGGCTACACCTTC. It codes for CASSPQTYRGGYGYTF.

The chain recombines TRBV5-3 with TRBJ1-6; D remains ambiguous. TRBV5-3 qualifies as an ORF whose function is uncertain. The V end was cut by 4 bases, the J end by 9 bases, with 14 bases between. This CDR3 is built from 14 residues. CDR3 sequence: CARSPIGWCSPLHF. The CDR3 nucleotides are TGTGCCAGAAGCCCGATAGGGTGGTGTTCACCCCTCCACTTT.

The J gene is TRBJ1-6, the V gene TRBV3-1 (or the pseudogene TRBV3-2); 8 bases match TRBD1. CDR1 and CDR2 (germline): LGHDT, YNNKEL (reference sequence). Trimming at V came to 4 bases and at J to 9 bases, leaving 5 bases not matched to a gene. There are 14 residues in the CDR3. CDR3 bases: TGTGCCAGCAGCCCCACAGGGGGATCTTCACCCCTCCACTTT. Translation gives CASSPTGGSSPLHF.

V usage is TRBV5-6 and J usage is TRBJ2-7, with D tentatively TRBD1 (6 bases). This CDR3 has 13 amino acids. Germline-derived CDR1 and CDR2 are SGHDT and YYEEEE. Trimming removed 5 bases at V and 7 bases at J, with 16 bases between. CDR3 protein: CASRLWQGREQYF. The CDR3 DNA is TGTGCCAGCAGATTATGGCAGGGGCGGGAGCAGTACTTC.